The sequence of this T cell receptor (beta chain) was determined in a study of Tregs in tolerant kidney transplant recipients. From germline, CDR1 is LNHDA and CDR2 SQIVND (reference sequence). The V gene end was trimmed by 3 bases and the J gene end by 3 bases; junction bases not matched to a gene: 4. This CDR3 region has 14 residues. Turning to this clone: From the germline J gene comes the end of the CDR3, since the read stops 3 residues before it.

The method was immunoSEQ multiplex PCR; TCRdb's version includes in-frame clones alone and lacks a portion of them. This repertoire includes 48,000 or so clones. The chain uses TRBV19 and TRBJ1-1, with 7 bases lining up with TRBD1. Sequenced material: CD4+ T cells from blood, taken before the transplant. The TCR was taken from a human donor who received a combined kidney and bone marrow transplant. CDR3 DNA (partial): TGTGCCAGTAGTATTCGACAGGGACACACTGAA. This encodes CASSIRQGHTE. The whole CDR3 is CASSIRQGHTEAFF.